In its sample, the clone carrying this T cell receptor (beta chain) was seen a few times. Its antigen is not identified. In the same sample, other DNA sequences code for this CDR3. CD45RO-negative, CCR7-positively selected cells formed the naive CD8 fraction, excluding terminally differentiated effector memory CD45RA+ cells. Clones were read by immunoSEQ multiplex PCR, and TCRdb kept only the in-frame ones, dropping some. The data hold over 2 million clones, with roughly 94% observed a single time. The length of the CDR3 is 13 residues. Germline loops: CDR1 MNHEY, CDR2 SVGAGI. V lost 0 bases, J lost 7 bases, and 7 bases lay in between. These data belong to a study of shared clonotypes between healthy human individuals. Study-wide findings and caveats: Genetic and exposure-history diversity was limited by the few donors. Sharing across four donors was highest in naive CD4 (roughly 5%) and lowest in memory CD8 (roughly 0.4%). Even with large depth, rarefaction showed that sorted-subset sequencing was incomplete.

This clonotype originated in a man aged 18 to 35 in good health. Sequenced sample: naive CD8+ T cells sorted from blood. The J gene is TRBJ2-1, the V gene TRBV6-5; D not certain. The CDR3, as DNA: TGTGCCAGCAGTTACTCGGAAGGGAATGAGCAGTTCTTC. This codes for CASSYSEGNEQFF.